One and the same sample provided the 5 T cell receptor beta chains below, sequenced in a study of beta chain features in type 1 diabetes. Broader study findings: All four CD4+ subsets of Type 1 diabetes patients contained TCRB CDR3s that were moderately but significantly shorter.

Their antigen targets remain unknown. Sequencing targeted expressed TCRB transcripts, as all isolated RNA had been reverse transcribed. Produced via immunoSEQ multiplex PCR; TCRdb's table is partial and in-frame only. The sample shows 680,000 or so clones, around 15% of them seen only once. The specimen was naive CD4+ T cells from blood. Receptors were obtained from a man aged 18 to 29 with type 1 diabetes.

The sample holds a few counts of this clone. The rearrangement uses TRBV4-2 and TRBJ2-7; D is unclear. V lost 4 bases to trimming and J lost 7 bases, with 11 bases between them. This CDR3 is 12 amino acids long. Looked up from germline, CDR1 is LGHNA and CDR2 is YNFKEQ. CDR3 loop: CASSPSPAEQYF. CDR3 bases: TGTGCCAGCAGCCCCTCGCCCGCGGAGCAGTACTTC.

This clone was seen more than once but under ten times. The same CDR3 also results from other DNA sequences found in this sample. The chain joins TRBV5-1 to TRBJ2-5; D may be TRBD2 (6 bases). The CDR3 has 14 amino acids. Trimming removed 1 base from V and 1 base from J, with 8 bases in between. Germline assignment: CDR1 SGHRS and CDR2 YFSETQ. The CDR3 here is CASSLLGGQETQYF. The CDR3 nucleotides read TGCGCCAGCAGCTTGCTGGGGGGCCAAGAGACCCAGTACTTC.

The V and J genes are TRBV7-2 and TRBJ2-2; 7 positions agree with TRBD1. This CDR3 comprises 16 residues. The V gene end was trimmed by 6 bases and the J gene end by 0 bases; junction bases not matched to a gene: 7. In germline, CDR1 is SGHTA, CDR2 FQGNSA. CDR3 sequence: CASRALGTANTGELFF. Here the CDR3 DNA reads TGTGCCAGCAGGGCCCTAGGGACAGCGAACACCGGGGAGCTGTTTTTT.

In its sample, this clone was seen a few times. The chain joins TRBV10-3 to TRBJ2-1, with 12 bases lining up with TRBD1. This CDR3 region has 14 residues. The germline gives CDR1 ENHRY, CDR2 SYGVKD. V trimming: 7 bases; J trimming: 14 bases; junction bases outside the gene matches: 12. CDR3 sequence: CAITSGTGGFPKFF. As DNA, the CDR3 is TGTGCCATCACCTCCGGGACAGGGGGCTTTCCTAAGTTCTTC.

The gene calls are TRBV5-1 and TRBJ1-1; D unresolved. Trimming removed 4 bases from V and 0 bases from J, with 16 bases in between. The CDR3 contains 16 residues. Germline values: CDR1 SGHRS, CDR2 YFSETQ. CDR3 nucleotide sequence: TGCGCCAGCAGCCCGGCAAGGGCCACCATGAACACTGAAGCTTTCTTT. Translation: CASSPARATMNTEAFF.